A single sample is the source of the 10 T cell receptor beta chains below, sequenced in a study of blood T cells in healthy people across ages. The second PCR ran about 6 to 12 cycles with a sample-barcoded 5' primer and J-beta primers. TCRdb called the 5' RACE reads again in MiXCR, with one record for every CDR3 protein. The sample records roughly 790,000 distinct CDR3 sequences, 40% to 45% being singletons. The sample comprised blood. These receptors were obtained from a woman in her sixties or seventies in good health.

This clonotype was picked up many times. V gene TRBV7-2 combines with J gene TRBJ2-7; tentative D call: TRBD1 (5 bases). There are 14 residues in the CDR3. CDR1 SGHTA and CDR2 FQGNSA come from the germline V gene. Trimming removed 5 bases from V and 2 bases from J, with 13 bases in between. CDR3 DNA sequence: TGTGCCAGCAGCACCCCGACAGCCCCCTACGAGCAGTACTTC. As protein: CASSTPTAPYEQYF.

V is TRBV6-5 and J is TRBJ2-7; D uncertain. Germline V gene data show CDR1 as MNHEY and CDR2 as SVGAGI. Trimming took 5 bases from V and 2 from J, leaving 13 bases between them. The CDR3 has 14 residues. In DNA form, the CDR3 reads TGTGCCAGCAGTACGGACCCCTCGGCCTACGAGCAGTACTTC. Protein: CASSTDPSAYEQYF.

J is TRBJ2-5 and V is TRBV3-1, with 8 bases matching TRBD2. CDR3 length equals 15 residues. The V and J ends lost 1 base and 5 bases, in that order; junction bases with no gene match: 6. Germline V lookup: CDR1 LGHDT, CDR2 YNNKEL (reference sequence). The CDR3 DNA sequence: TGTGCCAGCAGCCAAGCGGCGGGAGGCGGTGAGACCCAGTACTTC. Amino acids: CASSQAAGGGETQYF.

The CDR3 DNA follows: TGCAGTGCTAGAGTTGGGACAGGGTATGAAAAACTGTTTTTT. It yields the protein CSARVGTGYEKLFF. V is TRBV20-1 and J is TRBJ1-4; TRBD1 matches at 9 bases. The CDR3 has 14 residues. V shed 1 base, J shed 6 bases, and the junction held 3 bases outside the gene matches. Germline CDR1 and CDR2: DFQATT and SNEGSKA (reference sequence).

With regard to this clonotype: With a much larger clone just one base away, this may be a read error. For the CDR3, the DNA is TGTGCCAGCAAAGGAGGCTCAGGCATAGGCACTAGCTCCTACAATGAGCGGTTCTTC. Protein: CASKGGSGIGTSSYNERFF. J is TRBJ2-1 and V is TRBV6-2 or TRBV6-3; possible D gene TRBD2, 6 bases. The CDR3 spans 19 residues. Germline CDR1 and CDR2: MNHEY and SVGEGT.

In its sample, this clonotype was seen once. A much larger clone differs from this one at a single base, so this may be a read error. The gene calls are TRBV10-3 and TRBJ2-5, with 10 bases identical to TRBD1. The better agreement between TRBJ2-7 and the DNA end casts doubt on the J call. The CDR3 contains 13 residues. Germline V gives CDR1 ENHRY, CDR2 SYGVKD. CDR3 in DNA: TGTACCATCAGTGACGGACAGGGGGGCGAGCAGTACTTC. Translation: CTISDGQGGEQYF.

The table lists this clonotype with a count of one. The chain links TRBV7-8 to TRBJ1-1; D is undetermined. CDR3 size: 13 residues. CDR1 SGHVS and CDR2 FQNEAQ come from the germline V gene. V was pared by 1 base and J by 8 bases, with 11 bases between. In nucleotides, the CDR3 is TGTGCCAGCAGCTTAGTCTCGCGGCACGAAGCTTTCTTT. Translation: CASSLVSRHEAFF.

This rearrangement joins TRBV18 to TRBJ2-5, with 10 nucleotides matching TRBD1. Looked up from germline, CDR1 is KGHSH and CDR2 is LQKENI. The trim removed 6 bases at V and 7 bases at J, leaving 14 bases unmatched. The length of the CDR3 is 16 residues. The DNA of the CDR3 is TGTGCCAGCTCGACCACCGGGACAGGGGACGGGGTGACCCAGTACTTC. Its translation is CASSTTGTGDGVTQYF.

The chain joins TRBV4-2 to TRBJ2-7; D tentatively reads TRBD1 or TRBD2 (5 bases each). The V and J ends lost 2 bases and 4 bases respectively, with 15 bases between them. The V gene's germline CDR1 is LGHNA and CDR2 YNFKEQ. The CDR3 sequence is 15 residues long. The DNA for the CDR3 is TGTGCCAGCAGCCAAACAATGGGACCCGCATACGAGCAGTACTTC. As protein: CASSQTMGPAYEQYF.

This clonotype was seen a handful of times. The rearrangement links TRBV3-1 to TRBJ2-1; 10 positions match TRBD2. CDR1 is LGHDT and CDR2 is YNNKEL in the germline V gene (reference sequence). Trimming removed 8 bases from V and 2 bases from J; junction bases left unmatched: 6. The CDR3 has 15 amino acids. The CDR3 DNA reads as TGTGCCAGCGGGGGCAGCGGGAGGGCCTACAATGAGCAGTTCTTC. It codes for CASGGSGRAYNEQFF.